The next 21 T cell receptor beta chains were all read from a single sample in a study of T cell repertoires in ileal Crohn's disease. Clones were read by immunoSEQ multiplex PCR, and TCRdb kept only the in-frame ones, dropping some. The sample records approximately 4,500 clones, roughly 80% being singletons. Sequences were obtained from ileal tissue. The receptor set was obtained from an adult with Crohn's disease.

The chain is built from TRBV18 and TRBJ2-6; D is ambiguous. CDR1 is KGHSH and CDR2 is LQKENI in the germline V gene. This CDR3 has 15 amino acids. Trimming cost V 3 bases and J 0 bases, with 6 bases left between them. The CDR3 protein is CASSPELSGANVLTF. In DNA, the CDR3 is TGTGCCAGCTCACCGGAGCTCTCTGGGGCCAACGTCCTGACTTTC.

The chain recombines TRBV27 with TRBJ1-2; D is possibly TRBD1 (5 bases). The CDR3 spans 13 residues. Germline V CDR1 and CDR2: MNHEY, SMNVEV (reference sequence). V was cut by 4 bases and J by 7 bases, with 13 bases left in between. CDR3 bases: TGTGCCAGCAGTTGGATGCAGGGAAGTGGCTACACCTTC. Translating it yields CASSWMQGSGYTF.

This clone qualifies as hyperexpanded. V gene TRBV5-1 combines with J gene TRBJ2-5, with 13 bases lining up with TRBD2. Trimming took 2 bases from V and 5 from J; bases not matched to a gene: 6. Germline lookup yields CDR1 SGHRS and CDR2 YFSETQ. The length of the CDR3 is 16 residues. The CDR3 protein is CASSFRTSGSGETQYF. In DNA, the CDR3 is TGCGCCAGCAGCTTCCGGACTAGCGGGAGTGGGGAGACCCAGTACTTC.

The chain joins TRBV19 to TRBJ1-6, with 7 nucleotides matching TRBD1. The CDR3 runs to 15 residues. V lost 0 bases, J lost 7 bases, and 3 bases stayed unmatched. CDR1 LNHDA and CDR2 SQIVND come from the germline V gene (reference sequence). CDR3 nucleotide sequence: TGTGCCAGTAGTATAGATGGACAGGTGAATTCACCCCTCCACTTT. It is translated as CASSIDGQVNSPLHF.

The genes are TRBV2 and TRBJ2-3; 7 positions agree with TRBD2. The trim removed 2 bases at V and 3 bases at J, leaving 5 bases unmatched. From germline, CDR1 is SNHLY and CDR2 FYNNEI. The CDR3 sequence is 15 residues long. DNA for the CDR3: TGTGCCAGCAGTGAACAGCGGGGAAGAACAGATACGCAGTATTTT. This codes for CASSEQRGRTDTQYF.

This clone was picked up one time. The V and J genes are TRBV7-2 and TRBJ1-2; D is uncertain. V lost 4 bases and J 7 bases, leaving 10 bases between the germline ends. CDR1 and CDR2 (germline): SGHTA, FQGNSA. The CDR3 runs to 12 residues. DNA for the CDR3: TGTGCCAGCAGCTCATCGCTAACTGGCTACACCTTC. Amino acid sequence: CASSSSLTGYTF. The whole variable domain, remainder taken from reference TRBV7-2 and TRBJ1-2, is GAGVSQSPSNKVTEKGKDVELRCDPISGHTALYWYRQSLGQGLEFLIYFQGNSAPDKSGLPSDRFSAERTGGSVSTLTIQRTQQEDSAVYLCASSSSLTGYTFGSGTRLTVV.

J is TRBJ2-7 and V is TRBV6-5, with 11 bases aligning to TRBD1. The CDR3 is made up of 15 amino acids. Germline CDR1 is MNHEY and CDR2 is SVGAGI. Trimming at V came to 2 bases and at J to 7 bases, leaving 7 bases not matched to a gene. For the CDR3, the DNA is TGTGCCAGCAGTTACGACGGACAGGGGGCGAGGGAGCAGTACTTC. Protein sequence: CASSYDGQGAREQYF.

This chain links TRBV5-4 with TRBJ2-2; 8 nucleotides match TRBD1. Germline V CDR1 and CDR2: SGHNT, YYREEE (reference sequence). This CDR3 contains 16 residues. V lost 5 bases, J lost 4 bases, and 10 bases stayed unmatched. For the CDR3, the DNA is TGTGCCAGCAGGTCAGGGGGCGGATCTGGCACCGGGGAGCTGTTTTTT. Protein product: CASRSGGGSGTGELFF.

The J gene is TRBJ2-2, the V gene TRBV11-3; TRBD1 is a possible D gene (6 bases). Trimming took 5 bases from V and 2 from J, leaving 21 bases between them. The CDR3 loop spans 18 amino acids. The germline V gene has CDR1 SGHNT and CDR2 YENEEA. The CDR3 here is CASSTTGKYGINTGELFF. The CDR3 DNA follows: TGTGCCAGCAGCACTACAGGGAAATATGGTATAAACACCGGGGAGCTGTTTTTT.

This clone occurred once. V gene TRBV7-6 combines with J gene TRBJ2-7; D gene uncertain. CDR1 is SGHVS, CDR2 FNYEAQ, per germline. This CDR3 spans 14 amino acids. V was shortened by 4 bases and J by 0 bases, with 10 bases between the two germline ends. CDR3 region: CASSSNSLSYEQYF. The CDR3 DNA follows: TGTGCCAGCAGCTCAAACAGCCTCTCCTACGAGCAGTACTTC.

By share of the sample, this clone is large. J is TRBJ2-1 and V is TRBV2; 8 bases match TRBD2. The CDR3 runs 15 residues. The ends lost 7 bases at V and 0 bases at J; junction bases unmatched: 5. Germline assignment: CDR1 SNHLY and CDR2 FYNNEI. In DNA, the CDR3 is TGTGCCAGCATCAGACTAGCGAGCTCCTACAATGAGCAGTTCTTC. This translates into CASIRLASSYNEQFF.

The chain combines TRBV28 with TRBJ1-5, with D possibly being TRBD1 (6 bases). This CDR3 is 17 amino acids long. Trimming removed 5 bases at V and 7 bases at J, with 24 bases between. CDR1 and CDR2 (germline): MDHEN, SYDVKM. CDR3 coding DNA: TGTGCCAGCAGTCGCGGACAGAAAACTAGTGACTGGCAGCCCCAGCATTTT. Its translation is CASSRGQKTSDWQPQHF.

V and J are TRBV6-1 and TRBJ2-5, with TRBD2 matching 10 bases. The J call is uncertain, as TRBJ2-7 better fits the DNA end. The CDR3 is made up of 15 amino acids. Looked up from germline, CDR1 is MNHNS and CDR2 is SASEGT. For the CDR3, the DNA is TGTGCCAGCAGCAAAGAGCTAGCGGGAGCGTACGAGCAGTACTTC. This codes for CASSKELAGAYEQYF.

This clone qualifies as large (0.1 to 1%). The chain employs TRBV6-4 and TRBJ2-1; TRBD2 matches 13 bases. CDR1 is MRHNA and CDR2 is SNTAGT in the germline V gene. V lost 6 bases and J lost 9; bases outside the gene matches: 5. This CDR3 has 14 amino acids. CDR3 sequence: CASRRTSGSSEQFF. CDR3 sequence (DNA): TGTGCCAGCAGACGGACTAGCGGGAGCAGTGAGCAGTTCTTC.

This clone was picked up one time. The chain combines TRBV13 with TRBJ2-3, with 7 bases matching TRBD2. The V gene's germline CDR1 is PRHDT and CDR2 FYEKMQ (reference sequence). CDR3 size: 16 residues. After removal of 4 bases from V and 0 bases from J, the junction contained 7 bases not matched to a gene. CDR3 sequence reads: CASSSRGSRSTDTQYF. The CDR3 DNA reads as TGTGCCAGCAGCTCCCGCGGGAGTAGGAGCACAGATACGCAGTATTTT.

This chain connects TRBV10-3 to TRBJ2-3; 7 nucleotides align to TRBD2. The CDR3 is 14 amino acids. V dropped 10 bases and J dropped 0; count of bases not matched to a gene: 7. Per germline, CDR1 ENHRY and CDR2 SYGVKD. The CDR3 bases are TGTGCCACGACGCTGGGAGGGAGCACAGATACGCAGTATTTT. This gives the protein CATTLGGSTDTQYF.

The chain combines TRBV27 with TRBJ1-1; 8 bases agree with TRBD1. This CDR3 contains 17 residues. From germline, CDR1 is MNHEY and CDR2 SMNVEV (reference sequence). V shed 6 bases, J shed 5 bases, and the junction held 17 bases outside the gene matches. CDR3 loop: CASSPRDRFTRGTEAFF. For the CDR3, the DNA is TGTGCCAGCAGCCCCCGGGACAGGTTCACCCGAGGGACTGAAGCTTTCTTT.

The chain recombines TRBV7-2 with TRBJ2-7, with D unresolved. V was cut by 5 bases and J by 2 bases, with 7 bases left in between. The germline V gene has CDR1 SGHTA and CDR2 FQGNSA. The CDR3 spans 12 residues. CDR3: CASSASAYEQYF. DNA of the CDR3: TGTGCCAGCAGCGCTTCGGCCTACGAGCAGTACTTC.

A few counts support this clone. The chain joins TRBV19 to TRBJ1-5, with 8 nucleotides matching TRBD1. Germline loops: CDR1 LNHDA, CDR2 SQIVND (reference sequence). J lost 3 bases, V lost 10 bases, and 5 bases had no gene match. The CDR3 runs to 13 residues. The DNA for the CDR3 is TGTGCCACCCGGACAGGGCCCAATCAGCCCCAGCATTTT. Residues: CATRTGPNQPQHF.

V is TRBV7-9 and J is TRBJ2-1; no clear D gene. The V gene's germline CDR1 is SEHNR and CDR2 FQNEAQ (reference sequence). CDR3 size: 13 residues. Trimming removed 8 bases from V and 7 bases from J, with 15 bases in between. The CDR3 nucleotides read TGTGCCAGCGCCTCCAGGAACACGAATGAGCAGTTCTTC. This codes for CASASRNTNEQFF.

The chain uses TRBV27 and TRBJ2-7; 7 bases map to TRBD1. After removal of 5 bases from V and 3 bases from J, the junction contained 7 bases not matched to a gene. The CDR3 has 14 residues. Germline lookup yields CDR1 MNHEY and CDR2 SMNVEV (reference sequence). The chain's CDR3 is CASSQWAGGYEQYF. Written as DNA, the CDR3 is TGTGCCAGCAGTCAGTGGGCAGGGGGCTACGAGCAGTACTTC.